The rows below give T cell receptor beta chains drawn from one sample of a study of technical replicates of blood from a handful of donors. Repertoires were generated with immunoSEQ multiplex PCR, while TCRdb's copy carries only in-frame clones and drops some. The profile covers roughly 69,000 clones, with around nine tenths appearing a single time and just over 5% taken by the ten largest. Sequenced input: PBMCs. The receptors were sampled from a human donor in good health. Some clones in this sample may be carry-over from other donors' samples. The CDR3 runs from the conserved cysteine through the conserved F or W. D genes are given only for firm matches. A row's size may be missing; if present it is once, few, many or a size class.

abundance: .
j_gene: TRBJ1-1
v_gene: TRBV7-6
d_gene: .
CDR3aa: CASSLGQTNTEAFF
CDR3nt: TGTGCCAGCAGCTTAGGACAGACGAACACTGAAGCTTTCTTT

abundance: .
j_gene: TRBJ2-2
v_gene: TRBV6-1
d_gene: TRBD2
CDR3aa: CASTSTSGSPGELFF
CDR3nt: TGTGCCAGCACTAGCACTAGCGGGAGTCCCGGGGAGCTGTTTTTT

abundance: .
j_gene: TRBJ2-2
v_gene: TRBV7-3
d_gene: .
CDR3aa: CASSLGSLTGELFF
CDR3nt: TGTGCCAGCAGCTTAGGGAGCCTAACTGGGGAGCTGTTTTTT

abundance: .
j_gene: TRBJ1-5
v_gene: TRBV7-8
d_gene: .
CDR3aa: CASSAVGQGRNQPQHF
CDR3nt: TGTGCCAGCAGCGCCGTTGGTCAGGGGCGCAATCAGCCCCAGCATTTT

abundance: .
j_gene: TRBJ1-1
v_gene: TRBV19
d_gene: TRBD1
CDR3aa: CASGYSVQGAEAFF
CDR3nt: TGTGCCAGTGGTTATAGCGTACAGGGGGCTGAAGCTTTCTTT

abundance: .
j_gene: TRBJ2-4
v_gene: TRBV11-2
d_gene: TRBD1
CDR3aa: CASSLVRTGFENIQYF
CDR3nt: TGTGCCAGCAGCTTAGTACGGACAGGGTTTGAAAACATTCAGTACTTC

abundance: .
j_gene: TRBJ2-7
v_gene: TRBV30
d_gene: .
CDR3aa: CAWGRDKSLDEQYF
CDR3nt: TGTGCCTGGGGCCGCGACAAGAGTCTCGACGAGCAGTACTTC

abundance: once
j_gene: TRBJ2-1
v_gene: TRBV2
d_gene: TRBD2
CDR3aa: CASSVASGGTGSEQFF
CDR3nt: TGTGCCAGCAGTGTGGCTAGCGGGGGGACAGGCTCTGAGCAGTTCTTC

abundance: .
j_gene: TRBJ2-1
v_gene: TRBV14
d_gene: .
CDR3aa: CASSQLGQGGYNEQFF
CDR3nt: TGTGCCAGCAGCCAACTGGGGCAGGGAGGCTACAATGAGCAGTTCTTC

abundance: once
j_gene: TRBJ1-2
v_gene: TRBV4-1
d_gene: .
CDR3aa: CASSQIRDYNYGYTF
CDR3nt: TGCGCCAGCAGCCAAATACGGGATTATAACTATGGCTACACCTTC

abundance: few
j_gene: TRBJ2-7
v_gene: TRBV30
d_gene: TRBD1
CDR3aa: CAWAKGARYEQYF
CDR3nt: TGTGCCTGGGCGAAGGGGGCTCGGTACGAGCAGTACTTC

abundance: .
j_gene: TRBJ1-3
v_gene: TRBV5-8
d_gene: .
CDR3aa: CASSLADSLSGNTIYF
CDR3nt: TGTGCCAGCAGCTTGGCCGACAGCCTCTCTGGAAACACCATATATTTT

abundance: .
j_gene: TRBJ2-5
v_gene: TRBV5-8
d_gene: TRBD2
CDR3aa: CASSSGTSGGYQETQYF
CDR3nt: TGTGCCAGCAGCTCGGGGACTAGCGGGGGATACCAAGAGACCCAGTACTTC

abundance: .
j_gene: TRBJ2-7
v_gene: TRBV5-6
d_gene: TRBD2
CDR3aa: CASSLRTSGVGGQYEQYF
CDR3nt: TGTGCCAGCAGCTTGCGGACTAGCGGGGTTGGTGGTCAATACGAGCAGTACTTC

abundance: .
j_gene: TRBJ1-2
v_gene: TRBV21-1
d_gene: .
CDR3aa: CASSKDRGTYGYTF
CDR3nt: TGTGCCAGCAGCAAGGACAGGGGGACCTATGGCTACACCTTC

abundance: .
j_gene: TRBJ1-1
v_gene: TRBV19
d_gene: .
CDR3aa: CASSTTEAFF
CDR3nt: TGTGCCAGTAGCACTACTGAAGCTTTCTTT

abundance: .
j_gene: TRBJ1-1
v_gene: TRBV7-2
d_gene: .
CDR3aa: CASSKDSTTEAFF
CDR3nt: TGTGCCAGCAGCAAAGACAGCACTACTGAAGCTTTCTTT

abundance: .
j_gene: TRBJ1-1
v_gene: TRBV6-6
d_gene: TRBD1
CDR3aa: CASTPHGQGRTEAFF
CDR3nt: TGTGCCAGCACCCCACACGGACAGGGGAGGACTGAAGCTTTCTTT

abundance: .
j_gene: TRBJ2-4
v_gene: TRBV5-6
d_gene: .
CDR3aa: CASSWANRGIAQYF
CDR3nt: TGTGCCAGCAGCTGGGCAAACCGGGGAATCGCTCAGTACTTC

abundance: few
j_gene: TRBJ1-2
v_gene: TRBV5-1
d_gene: .
CDR3aa: CASSLGAGSLGYTF
CDR3nt: TGCGCCAGCAGCTTGGGAGCAGGGTCGCTTGGCTACACCTTC

abundance: .
j_gene: TRBJ2-1
v_gene: TRBV7-3
d_gene: .
CDR3aa: CASSPGEAYNEQFF
CDR3nt: TGTGCCAGCAGCCCCGGGGAAGCCTACAATGAGCAGTTCTTC

abundance: .
j_gene: TRBJ2-3
v_gene: TRBV11-1
d_gene: TRBD2
CDR3aa: CASSLGPAGSTDTQYF
CDR3nt: TGTGCCAGCAGCTTAGGTCCAGCGGGGAGCACAGATACGCAGTATTTT

abundance: .
j_gene: TRBJ2-1
v_gene: TRBV25-1
d_gene: TRBD2
CDR3aa: CASSERGTPLAGEQFF
CDR3nt: TGTGCCAGCAGTGAAAGGGGGACACCGCTAGCGGGAGAGCAGTTCTTC

abundance: .
j_gene: TRBJ2-2
v_gene: TRBV7-6
d_gene: TRBD1
CDR3aa: CASSIPTGGRTGELFF
CDR3nt: TGTGCCAGCAGCATCCCGACAGGGGGGAGGACCGGGGAGCTGTTTTTT

abundance: .
j_gene: TRBJ2-7
v_gene: TRBV7-9
d_gene: .
CDR3aa: CASSLEFSSYEQYF
CDR3nt: TGTGCCAGCAGCTTAGAGTTTAGCTCCTACGAGCAGTACTTC

abundance: .
j_gene: TRBJ2-5
v_gene: TRBV11-2
d_gene: .
CDR3aa: CASRPCAQYF
CDR3nt: TGTGCCAGCAGACCTTGCGCCCAGTACTTC

abundance: .
j_gene: TRBJ2-7
v_gene: TRBV7-9
d_gene: TRBD2
CDR3aa: CASSQLAGDDEQYF
CDR3nt: TGTGCCAGCAGCCAACTAGCGGGAGACGACGAGCAGTACTTC

abundance: .
j_gene: TRBJ2-7
v_gene: TRBV16
d_gene: TRBD1
CDR3aa: CASSQDRGPVYEQYF
CDR3nt: TGTGCCAGCAGCCAAGACAGGGGGCCTGTATACGAGCAGTACTTC

abundance: .
j_gene: TRBJ2-1
v_gene: TRBV7-2
d_gene: TRBD2
CDR3aa: CASSGRGPRLAGEVSEQFF
CDR3nt: TGTGCCAGCAGCGGCCGTGGGCCGAGACTAGCGGGAGAGGTCAGTGAGCAGTTCTTC